Shown below are 8 T cell receptor beta chains from a single sample sequenced in a study of cytomegalovirus exposure and HLA in healthy donors. PCR primers comprised 60 Vbeta and 13 Jbeta primers. TCRdb keeps only in-frame clones here, not all; method: immunoSEQ multiplex PCR. The repertoire holds about 140,000 clones, with 76% as singletons. The sequenced sample was PBMCs. The receptor source for this set is a man aged 40-50 years in good health and CMV-seronegative.

The gene calls are TRBV4-2 and TRBJ2-7, with D unclear. CDR1 and CDR2 (germline): LGHNA, YNFKEQ. This CDR3 comprises 14 residues. Trimming left V 0 bases short and J 2 bases short, with 8 bases between. CDR3 protein: CASSQDRWAYEQYF. CDR3 coding DNA: TGTGCCAGCAGCCAAGACAGGTGGGCCTACGAGCAGTACTTC.

The chain combines TRBV5-1 with TRBJ2-7, with TRBD1 matching over 10 bases. V dropped 6 bases and J dropped 5; count of bases not matched to a gene: 5. This CDR3 comprises 13 residues. CDR1 and CDR2 from the germline V gene are SGHRS and YFSETQ. The CDR3 loop is CASNGQGENEQYF. CDR3 DNA sequence: TGCGCCAGCAACGGACAGGGGGAAAACGAGCAGTACTTC. Based on the CDR3 plus reference TRBV5-1 and TRBJ2-7, the full variable domain is KAGVTQTPRYLIKTRGQQVTLSCSPISGHRSVSWYQQTPGQGLQFLFEYFSETQRNKGNFPGRFSGRQFSNSRSEMNVSTLELGDSALYLCASNGQGENEQYFGPGTRLTVT.

The chain links TRBV7-2 to TRBJ2-3, with 10 bases that match TRBD2. J lost 0 bases, V lost 6 bases, and 6 bases had no gene match. This CDR3 is built from 16 residues. CDR1 SGHTA and CDR2 FQGNSA come from the germline V gene. In DNA, the CDR3 is TGTGCCAGCAGTCTCTTAGCGGGGGGAAGCACAGATACGCAGTATTTT. Amino acid sequence: CASSLLAGGSTDTQYF.

The chain recombines TRBV11-1 with TRBJ1-6, with D unclear. The CDR3 is made up of 15 amino acids. Per germline, CDR1 SGHAT and CDR2 FQDESV (reference sequence). Trimming removed 3 bases from V and 9 bases from J, with 15 bases in between. CDR3 loop: CASSLDAGMGSPLHF. The CDR3 DNA reads as TGTGCCAGCAGCTTGGACGCGGGGATGGGTTCACCCCTCCACTTT.

The CDR3 region has the DNA TGTGCCAGCAGCGTTGGGGCTAGCGGGGGGACCGGGGAGCTGTTTTTT. Protein sequence: CASSVGASGGTGELFF. V gene TRBV9 combines with J gene TRBJ2-2; 11 positions match TRBD2. Trimming took 2 bases from V and 5 from J; bases not matched to a gene: 5. CDR1 and CDR2 from the germline V gene are SGDLS and YYNGEE. CDR3 length equals 16 residues.

The V gene is TRBV5-5, the J gene TRBJ1-2; TRBD1 is a possible D gene (6 bases). This CDR3 comprises 15 residues. Per the germline V gene, CDR1 is SGHKS and CDR2 is YYEKEE (reference sequence). Trimming stripped 1 base from V and 3 bases from J, with 13 bases between. DNA of the CDR3: TGTGCCAGCAGCTTGCGAGGGGGAAGAGACTATGGCTACACCTTC. It codes for CASSLRGGRDYGYTF.

The CDR3 DNA reads as TGTGCCAGCAGTATCAACCGAGCCTACGAGCAGTACTTC. Translation gives CASSINRAYEQYF. This chain uses TRBV27 with TRBJ2-5; no definite D call. The DNA end is a closer match to TRBJ2-7, so the J assignment may be wrong. Germline loops: CDR1 MNHEY, CDR2 SMNVEV (reference sequence). This CDR3 region has 13 residues.

The V and J genes are TRBV5-4 and TRBJ2-7; TRBD2 aligns across 8 bases. V lost 2 bases to trimming and J lost 2 bases; unmatched junction nucleotides: 12. Germline lookup yields CDR1 SGHNT and CDR2 YYREEE (reference sequence). The CDR3 runs 17 residues. The CDR3 loop reads CASSFFFAGGQPYEQYF. The CDR3 region has the DNA TGTGCCAGCAGCTTCTTTTTTGCGGGAGGCCAGCCCTACGAGCAGTACTTC.